The 16 T cell receptor beta chains presented below share a single source sample, sequenced in a study of T cell changes during pregnancy in multiple sclerosis. Produced via immunoSEQ multiplex PCR; TCRdb's table is partial and in-frame only. The data contain about 39,000 clones, less than 95% of them singletons. The sample in question was CD4+ T cells from peripheral blood mononuclear cells, obtained in the first trimester of pregnancy. The source of these receptors is a female donor in good health, enrolled as a control in a pregnancy study.

In this sample, this clone turned up once. The chain joins TRBV28 to TRBJ2-3; 7 bases are shared with TRBD2. Germline loops: CDR1 MDHEN, CDR2 SYDVKM. The CDR3 runs to 14 residues. J lost 6 bases, V lost 2 bases, and 5 bases had no gene match. The CDR3 loop is CASSLAGVTDTQYF. Written as DNA, the CDR3 is TGTGCCAGCAGTTTAGCGGGGGTGACCGATACGCAGTATTTT.

A single count supports this clone. The chain combines TRBV5-1 with TRBJ2-5; perhaps TRBD1 as D (6 bases). The germline CDR1 and CDR2 sequences are SGHRS and YFSETQ. Trimming shortened V by 0 bases and J by 4 bases, and 10 bases separated the two germline ends. This CDR3 has 14 amino acids. CDR3: CASSLAGGAETQYF. For the CDR3, the DNA is TGCGCCAGCAGCTTGGCTGGGGGCGCAGAGACCCAGTACTTC.

This rearrangement joins TRBV7-9 to TRBJ2-2, with 8 bases fitting TRBD2. Germline lookup yields CDR1 SEHNR and CDR2 FQNEAQ (reference sequence). V lost 5 bases, J lost 6 bases, and 5 bases stayed unmatched. CDR3 length: 14 amino acids. CDR3 protein: CASSRGGSAGELFF. CDR3 nucleotides: TGTGCCAGCAGCCGGGGGGGGAGCGCCGGGGAGCTGTTTTTT. The full variable domain, its missing parts supplied by reference TRBV7-9 and TRBJ2-2, is DTGVSQNPRHKITKRGQNVTFRCDPISEHNRLYWYRQTLGQGPEFLTYFQNEAQLEKSRLLSDRFSAERPKGSFSTLEIQRTEQGDSAMYLCASSRGGSAGELFFGEGSRLTVL.

This chain links TRBV28 with TRBJ2-7, with D possibly matching TRBD1 (6 bases). Trimming stripped 7 bases from V and 4 bases from J, with 11 bases between. From germline, CDR1 is MDHEN and CDR2 SYDVKM. The CDR3 runs to 12 residues. The DNA for the CDR3 is TGTGCCAGCACAGGGGAAGGATACGAGCAGTACTTC. Its translation: CASTGEGYEQYF.

The chain employs TRBV25-1 and TRBJ1-6, with D perhaps TRBD1 (6 bases). The V and J ends lost 3 bases and 11 bases respectively, with 17 bases between them. This CDR3 region has 15 residues. The V gene's germline CDR1 is MGHDK and CDR2 SYGVNS. CDR3 sequence (DNA): TGTGCCAGCAGTGAGGCCCAGGGTGACAGGCCACCCCTCCACTTT. This gives the protein CASSEAQGDRPPLHF.

The chain is built from TRBV6-1 and TRBJ2-3; D is possibly TRBD2 (6 bases). The length of the CDR3 is 15 residues. Germline lookup yields CDR1 MNHNS and CDR2 SASEGT. With 2 bases removed from V and 2 bases from J, the gap between germline ends came to 11 bases. CDR3 coding DNA: TGTGCCAGCAGTGAAATAGCGGTCTACACAGATACGCAGTATTTT. Protein sequence: CASSEIAVYTDTQYF.

The chain combines TRBV5-8 with TRBJ2-5, with D possibly matching TRBD1 (5 bases). Germline CDR1 SGHTS, CDR2 YDEGEE. The CDR3 runs 13 residues. The germline V and J ends were trimmed by 2 bases and 7 bases, with 12 bases remaining between them. The CDR3 DNA follows: TGTGCCAGCAGCTTTGGGGCCCCCGGGACCCAGTACTTC. Its protein product is CASSFGAPGTQYF. Full variable domain (rest looked up from reference TRBV5-8 and TRBJ2-5): EAGVTQSPTHLIKTRGQQATLRCSPISGHTSVYWYQQALGLGLQFLLWYDEGEERNRGNFPPRFSGRQFPNYSSELNVNALELEDSALYLCASSFGAPGTQYFGPGTRLLVL.

J is TRBJ2-1 and V is TRBV5-1; possible D gene TRBD2, 6 bases. Trimming cost V 1 base and J 0 bases, with 14 bases left between them. The CDR3 runs 17 residues. Germline V gene data show CDR1 as SGHRS and CDR2 as YFSETQ. CDR3 loop: CASSLNGGESSYNEQFF. As DNA, the CDR3 is TGCGCCAGCAGCTTGAATGGCGGGGAGAGCTCCTACAATGAGCAGTTCTTC.

V gene TRBV7-2 combines with J gene TRBJ2-5; 9 bases fit TRBD1. This CDR3 spans 15 amino acids. V was clipped by 1 base and J by 5 bases; unmatched bases: 5. Germline-derived CDR1 and CDR2 are SGHTA and FQGNSA. The CDR3 sequence is CASSLVGTGTETQYF. For the CDR3, the DNA is TGTGCCAGCAGCTTAGTGGGGACAGGGACGGAGACCCAGTACTTC.

The rearrangement links TRBV7-8 to TRBJ2-5, with TRBD2 as a possible D gene (5 bases). Germline assignment: CDR1 SGHVS and CDR2 FQNEAQ. This CDR3 has 13 residues. The V gene lost 5 bases and the J gene lost 5 bases, with 12 bases spanning the gap. CDR3 nucleotide sequence: TGTGCCAGCAGCCCCCCGAGGGAGGAGACCCAGTACTTC. Encoded protein: CASSPPREETQYF.

This chain joins TRBV28 and TRBJ2-7; D perhaps matches TRBD2 (6 bases). Trimming removed 3 bases from V and 2 bases from J, with 11 bases in between. Germline CDR1 reads MDHEN; CDR2 reads SYDVKM. The length of the CDR3 is 14 residues. Here the CDR3 DNA reads TGTGCCAGCAGTTTGGGGGGTCGGGCCTACGAGCAGTACTTC. Translating it yields CASSLGGRAYEQYF. Complete variable domain (other parts from reference TRBV28 and TRBJ2-7): DVKVTQSSRYLVKRTGEKVFLECVQDMDHENMFWYRQDPGLGLRLIYFSYDVKMKEKGDIPEGYSVSREKKERFSLILESASTNQTSMYLCASSLGGRAYEQYFGPGTRLTVT.

This clone has just one count. The chain uses TRBV28 and TRBJ2-1, with D tentatively TRBD2 (5 bases). The CDR3 covers 13 residues. CDR1 is MDHEN and CDR2 is SYDVKM in the germline V gene. The V end lost 5 bases, the J end lost 7 bases, and 12 bases lay between the germline ends. CDR3 amino acids: CASSTRTPNEQFF. For the CDR3, the DNA is TGTGCCAGCAGTACCCGGACTCCGAATGAGCAGTTCTTC.

This rearrangement joins TRBV19 to TRBJ2-7, with D possibly being TRBD2 (5 bases). CDR3 length: 14 amino acids. Germline V lookup: CDR1 LNHDA, CDR2 SQIVND (reference sequence). The V and J ends lost 4 bases and 5 bases respectively, with 15 bases between them. In DNA, the CDR3 is TGTGCCAGTAGTACGACGACTATAACTAACGAGCAGTACTTC. It translates to CASSTTTITNEQYF.

This chain links TRBV6-1 with TRBJ1-2; no firm D call. This CDR3 is built from 13 residues. The germline gives CDR1 MNHNS, CDR2 SASEGT. The germline V and J ends were trimmed by 4 bases and 5 bases, with 11 bases remaining between them. CDR3 loop: CASSGWASYGYTF. The DNA for the CDR3 is TGTGCCAGCAGTGGTTGGGCAAGTTATGGCTACACCTTC.

The V call is TRBV18, the J call TRBJ1-1; TRBD1 might be the D (5 bases). The length of the CDR3 is 14 residues. Germline V gene data show CDR1 as KGHSH and CDR2 as LQKENI. Trimming stripped 6 bases from V and 6 bases from J, with 17 bases between. In DNA, the CDR3 is TGTGCCAGCTCGCCTTCAATTTTAGGGGCTGAAGCTTTCTTT. As protein: CASSPSILGAEAFF.

This clone was recorded once. The chain recombines TRBV30 with TRBJ1-2, with a tentative D call TRBD1 (5 bases). The V gene lost 2 bases and the J gene lost 5 bases, with 9 bases spanning the gap. CDR1 and CDR2 from the germline V gene are GTSNPN and SVGIG (reference sequence). This CDR3 has 12 residues. This chain's CDR3 is CAWSLTDYGYTF. The CDR3 DNA sequence: TGTGCCTGGAGTCTGACAGATTATGGCTACACCTTC. Full variable domain (outside the CDR3, taken from reference TRBV30 and TRBJ1-2): SQTIHQWPATLVQPVGSPLSLECTVEGTSNPNLYWYRQAAGRGLQLLFYSVGIGQISSEVPQNLSASRPQDRQFILSSKKLLLSDSGFYLCAWSLTDYGYTFGSGTRLTVV.